The present entry profiles one T cell receptor (beta chain) with its context. Its target antigen remains unknown. Just one base apart from a much larger clone, this may be a read error. From the cysteine through the phenylalanine, the CDR3 covers 13 amino acids. Solely the CDR3 DNA is kept, with 39 bases framed from the first base. According to the germline V gene (reference sequence), CDR1 reads DFQATT and CDR2 reads SNEGSKA. V is cut by 4 bases and J by 0 bases, and the space between the germline ends is 7 bases. Every patient had bone marrow sampled at the time of active disease. Ficoll-Hypaque density gradient centrifugation was used to isolate the bone marrow mononuclear cells. CD138-negative cells were obtained by negative selection after labeling with CD138 magnetic microbeads on a MACS separator, removing myeloma plasma cells. The purity of the isolated cells was checked by flow cytometry with CD138 antibodies on an Attune NxT. TRIzol reagent was used to extract total RNA, and a NanoDrop spectrophotometer was used to quantify the extracted RNA. For each patient, the CD138-negative bone marrow sample underwent paired RNA-seq and IR-seq.

This entry is derived from a study of read filtering for tumor transcriptome and immune sequencing (dated by TCRdb to the early 2020s). The study in broad terms: The cohort was composed of 17 male and some 13 female patients, with a mean age of roughly 70 years and an age range of about 47 to 80. Under revised international staging, about eight patients fell into R-ISS I, 16 into R-ISS II and roughly 7 into R-ISS III. After DNase treatment, whole-transcriptome libraries were prepared using the TruSeq RNA Access Library Prep Kit. Per sample, about 4.05 to 11 million TCR-region mapped reads were obtained with IR-seq, compared with only roughly 80 to 1273 with RNA-seq. Using the same bone marrow samples, the study ran both targeted immune repertoire sequencing and bulk whole-transcriptome sequencing and then compared the TCR repertoires from each method. A main aim was a read-filtering strategy for immune repertoire data, specifically whether clonotypes supported by a single read should be removed.

Overall study results and their limits: Removing single-read clonotypes increased the correlation between IR-seq and RNA-seq shared clonotype proportions. Single-read clonotypes made up about 82% of clonotypes but roughly 3.5% of total reads in IR-seq, and 70% to 75% of clonotypes and 40% to 50% of reads in RNA-seq. Compared with RNA-seq, IR-seq captured clonotypes at much higher depth and more reliably, and a smaller IR-seq throughput was enough to identify most shared clonotypes. Rather than purified T cells, the sorted CD138-negative fraction was a mixed bone marrow immune population.

Starting from 350 to 450 ng RNA, TCR libraries were constructed with the Immunoverse kit using molecular barcoded adaptors that cover the alpha/delta and beta/gamma chains. TCR library preparation used the same RNA that was used for transcriptome sequencing. Sequencing of TCR libraries was carried out on an Illumina HiSeq 4000 with 2 x 150 cycles. The original methods were these. Using MiXCR, which included quality filtering and error correction, TCR reads were aligned to human V, D, J and C references and then assembled into CDR3 clonotypes. The tcR package in R was used to analyze clonotype counts and gene usage diversity. Raw mapping reads were checked after the RNA-seq reads had been mapped by STAR aligner version 2.5.3a onto the human GRCh37 genome. To test how sequencing depth affected the clonotypes detected, IR-seq fastq files were randomly downsampled with Seqtk 1.3. TCRdb's own reprocessing of the public reads used fastp at Q25 and MiXCR and kept productive beta chains. All rows with the same CDR3 protein become a single entry with the most common DNA and genes. The V and J calls come from TCRdb's annotation, not from the publication. The sample table shows around 65,000 distinct CDR3 sequences, and under 20% are seen once. The ten largest clones take up about 14% of the sample.

This sequence originates from a donor over 35 with multiple myeloma. Sequenced: a population of CD138-negative cells sorted from bone marrow. Explained via the paper, the cell subset or site label denotes: bone marrow mononuclear cells depleted of CD138+ plasma/myeloma cells by negative magnetic selection. Rearrangement joined TRBV20-1 to TRBJ1-5; the D segment cannot be called with confidence. The CDR3 has the sequence CSANRDSNQPQHF. The DNA reads TGCAGTGCTAACAGAGATAGCAATCAGCCCCAGCATTTT.